The rows below give T cell receptor beta chains drawn from one sample of a study of blood T cell repertoires in COVID-19. Only in-frame clones appear in the TCRdb table, and some are missing; sequencing was by immunoSEQ multiplex PCR. The sample consists of about 260,000 clones, roughly 85% of them appearing once. Sequencing was carried out using peripheral blood. These receptors were taken from a woman aged 45-60 years who had recovered from COVID-19. The CDR3 runs from the conserved cysteine through the conserved F or W. The order of the fields is CDR3 protein, CDR3 DNA, clone size, J gene, D gene, V gene. A D gene is named only where the DNA matches it firmly. Only some rows state a clone size, as once, few, many or a class for expanded clones.

CDR3: CASTIKPGLGDGYTF
DNA: TGTGCCAGCACCATTAAGCCCGGTTTAGGAGATGGCTACACCTTC
size: .
J: TRBJ1-2
D: .
V: TRBV28

CDR3: CASSSPSTGELERYGYTF
DNA: TGTGCCAGCAGTTCCCCGTCGACAGGGGAATTGGAGCGCTATGGCTACACCTTC
size: .
J: TRBJ1-2
D: TRBD1
V: TRBV28

CDR3: CAISDRQGTEAFF
DNA: TGTGCCATCAGTGACCGACAGGGAACTGAAGCTTTCTTT
size: .
J: TRBJ1-1
D: TRBD1
V: TRBV10-3

CDR3: CASSSSGTGLNQPQHF
DNA: TGTGCCAGTAGTTCCTCCGGGACGGGACTCAATCAGCCCCAGCATTTT
size: .
J: TRBJ1-5
D: .
V: TRBV19

CDR3: CASSLALVAGSSGANVLTF
DNA: TGTGCCAGCAGCTTAGCGCTGGTAGCGGGATCCTCTGGGGCCAACGTCCTGACTTTC
size: once
J: TRBJ2-6
D: TRBD2
V: TRBV7-2

CDR3: CASSQAWGASGRSETQYF
DNA: TGCGCCAGCAGCCAAGCCTGGGGGGCTAGCGGGAGATCAGAGACCCAGTACTTC
size: .
J: TRBJ2-5
D: TRBD2
V: TRBV4-3

CDR3: CASSPSGLGSPLHF
DNA: TGTGCCAGCTCACCCTCTGGGCTCGGTTCACCCCTCCACTTT
size: .
J: TRBJ1-6
D: .
V: TRBV18

CDR3: CASSLEGGQETQYF
DNA: TGTGCCAGCAGCTTAGAAGGCGGCCAAGAGACCCAGTACTTC
size: few
J: TRBJ2-5
D: .
V: TRBV7-2

CDR3: CASSVGLAADTQYF
DNA: TGTGCCAGCAGCGTTGGACTAGCGGCAGATACGCAGTATTTT
size: .
J: TRBJ2-3
D: TRBD2
V: TRBV5-6

CDR3: CASRFRGLEDGYTF
DNA: TGTGCCAGCAGGTTCAGGGGTTTGGAGGATGGCTACACCTTC
size: .
J: TRBJ1-2
D: .
V: TRBV6-5

CDR3: CATSDSQLAGTRGDEQFF
DNA: TGTGCCACCAGTGATTCCCAACTAGCGGGAACGCGAGGGGATGAGCAGTTCTTC
size: few
J: TRBJ2-1
D: TRBD2
V: TRBV24-1

CDR3: CAISEYSYGYTF
DNA: TGTGCCATCAGTGAATACAGCTATGGCTACACCTTC
size: .
J: TRBJ1-2
D: .
V: TRBV10-3

CDR3: CASRSPGQHSNYGYTF
DNA: TGTGCCAGCAGAAGTCCGGGACAGCATAGCAACTATGGCTACACCTTC
size: once
J: TRBJ1-2
D: TRBD1
V: TRBV28

CDR3: CASSWEQGRTTEAFF
DNA: TGTGCCAGCAGCTGGGAACAGGGGAGGACCACTGAAGCTTTCTTT
size: once
J: TRBJ1-1
D: TRBD1
V: TRBV11-3

CDR3: CATSRVGGGTDTQYF
DNA: TGTGCCACCAGCAGAGTAGGGGGGGGCACAGATACGCAGTATTTT
size: .
J: TRBJ2-3
D: .
V: TRBV15

CDR3: CASSYSPFSGRNNEQFF
DNA: TGTGCCAGCAGCTACTCCCCCTTTAGCGGGAGAAACAATGAGCAGTTCTTC
size: .
J: TRBJ2-1
D: TRBD2
V: TRBV9

CDR3: CAWSGGADTQYF
DNA: TGTGCCTGGAGTGGGGGCGCGGATACGCAGTATTTT
size: .
J: TRBJ2-3
D: .
V: TRBV30

CDR3: CASSRGTGGIGELFF
DNA: TGTGCCAGCAGCCGAGGGACAGGGGGTATCGGGGAGCTGTTTTTT
size: .
J: TRBJ2-2
D: TRBD1
V: TRBV3-1/TRBV3-2

CDR3: CASSSRGDTQYF
DNA: TGTGCCAGCAGCTCCCGCGGAGATACGCAGTATTTT
size: once
J: TRBJ2-3
D: .
V: TRBV7-6

CDR3: CASSPRLIRGLSSYNEQFF
DNA: TGTGCCAGCTCACCACGCCTGATCAGGGGGCTCAGCTCCTACAATGAGCAGTTCTTC
size: .
J: TRBJ2-1
D: TRBD1
V: TRBV18

CDR3: CASSQSATAAGGGNEQYF
DNA: TGTGCCAGCAGCCAATCCGCGACGGCGGCAGGGGGCGGAAACGAGCAGTACTTC
size: .
J: TRBJ2-7
D: TRBD1
V: TRBV3-1/TRBV3-2

CDR3: CSVEGTQTGFQETQYF
DNA: TGCAGCGTTGAAGGCACACAGACAGGATTCCAAGAGACCCAGTACTTC
size: .
J: TRBJ2-5
D: .
V: TRBV29-1

CDR3: CAWSVRQASTEAFF
DNA: TGTGCCTGGAGTGTACGGCAGGCGAGCACTGAAGCTTTCTTT
size: .
J: TRBJ1-1
D: .
V: TRBV30